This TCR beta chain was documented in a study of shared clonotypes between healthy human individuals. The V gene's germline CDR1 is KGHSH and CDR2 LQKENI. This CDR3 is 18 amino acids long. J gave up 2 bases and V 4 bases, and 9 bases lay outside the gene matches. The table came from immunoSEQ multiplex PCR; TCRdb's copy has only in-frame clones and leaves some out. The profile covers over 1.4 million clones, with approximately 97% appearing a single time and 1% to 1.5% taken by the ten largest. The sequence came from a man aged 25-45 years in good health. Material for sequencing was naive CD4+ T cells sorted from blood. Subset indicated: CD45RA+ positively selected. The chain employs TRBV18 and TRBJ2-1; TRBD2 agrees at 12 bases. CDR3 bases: TGTGCCAGCTCACGGCTGACTAGCGGGAGCTTCACCTACAATGAGCAGTTCTTC. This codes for CASSRLTSGSFTYNEQFF.